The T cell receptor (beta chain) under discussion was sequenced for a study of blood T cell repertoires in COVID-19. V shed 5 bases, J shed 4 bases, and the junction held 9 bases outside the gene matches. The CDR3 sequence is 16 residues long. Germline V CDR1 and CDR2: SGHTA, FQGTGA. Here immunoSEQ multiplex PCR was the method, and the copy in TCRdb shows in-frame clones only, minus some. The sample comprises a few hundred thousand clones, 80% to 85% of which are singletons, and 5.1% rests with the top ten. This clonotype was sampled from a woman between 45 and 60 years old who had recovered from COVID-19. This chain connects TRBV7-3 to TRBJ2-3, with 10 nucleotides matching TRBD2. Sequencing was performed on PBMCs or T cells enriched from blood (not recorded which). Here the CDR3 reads CASSALAGVLADTQYF. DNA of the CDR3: TGTGCCAGCAGCGCCCTAGCGGGAGTCTTGGCAGATACGCAGTATTTT. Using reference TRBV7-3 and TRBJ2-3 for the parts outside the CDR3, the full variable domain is GAGVSQTPSNKVTEKGKYVELRCDPISGHTALYWYRQSLGQGPEFLIYFQGTGAADDSGLPNDRFFAVRPEGSVSTLKIQRTERGDSAVYLCASSALAGVLADTQYFGPGTRLTVL.